This T cell receptor beta chain was captured in a study of regulatory T cells in long-lasting Graves disease. Findings and caveats of the study: Persistent Graves' patients showed a TCR diversity that was lower than that of newly diagnosed ones.

The sample's time point: newly diagnosed GD, antithyroid drugs for less than 3 months. Generation of the TCR library employed RNA extracted from PBMCs. V shed 2 bases and J shed 5 bases, with 9 bases lying between them. The CDR3 has 13 residues. CDR1 and CDR2 (germline): LNHDA, SQIVND (reference sequence). To make TCR beta libraries, researchers used iRepertoire HTBI primers and Arm-PCR of CDR3 regions. TCRdb used MiXCR to reprocess the multiplex PCR reads, holding one entry per CDR3 protein. The sample contains some 500,000 distinct CDR3 sequences, 15% to 20% of which appear only once. This clonotype has a handful of counts. The antigen is not known. The same sample was also studied in work on T cells in Graves' hyperthyroidism and ophthalmopathy. That work contributes: Researchers defined stable Graves' hyperthyroidism as no ophthalmopathy progression within 18 months.

The receptor was derived from a woman between 40 and 65 years old with Graves disease. The chain is built from TRBV19 and TRBJ1-2, with a possible D match to TRBD1 (5 bases). Here the sequenced sample was peripheral blood mononuclear cells (PBMCs), taken at new diagnosis, from a patient treated with antithyroid drugs. CDR3 in DNA: TGTGCCAGTAGTATACAGGGTTGGTATGGCTACACCTTC. Amino acid sequence: CASSIQGWYGYTF. Drawing the rest from reference TRBV19 and TRBJ1-2, the complete variable domain is DGGITQSPKYLFRKEGQNVTLSCEQNLNHDAMYWYRQDPGQGLRLIYYSQIVNDFQKGDIAEGYSVSREKKESFPLTVTSAQKNPTAFYLCASSIQGWYGYTFGSGTRLTVV.